This TCR beta chain was found in a study of T cells in Graves' hyperthyroidism and ophthalmopathy. Points from the study as a whole: Stable hyperthyroidism was separated from ophthalmopathy by a model based on 13 V-J features.

Uncontrolled infection, other autoimmune disease, pregnancy or lactation excluded patients. RNA transcripts gave rise to amplified TCR beta CDR3 regions. Primed by the HTBI set, a first-round RT-PCR was run on the TCR CDR3. One entry per CDR3 protein, called by TCRdb with MiXCR from the multiplex PCR reads. The sample includes about 690,000 distinct CDR3 sequences, 17% of them seen just once. The CDR3 loop spans 17 amino acids. V lost 0 bases to trimming and J lost 2 bases, with 13 bases between them. Germline CDR1 MNHEY, CDR2 SVGEGT. Note on this clonotype: Antigen specificity is unknown.

The chain carries TRBV6-2 or TRBV6-3 and TRBJ2-2, with D tentatively TRBD1 (5 bases). The receptor comes from a man in his fifties or sixties with Graves' hyperthyroidism. What was sequenced was blood. The chain's CDR3 is CASSYSRDSPNTGELFF. CDR3 DNA sequence: TGTGCCAGCAGTTACTCGAGAGACAGTCCTAACACCGGGGAGCTGTTTTTT.